The entry below gives a single T cell receptor beta chain sequence along with its context. Its antigen is undetermined. Amplification yielded TCR beta CDR3 regions, with RNA transcripts as the source. HTBI primers were the set used in a first-round RT-PCR of the TCR CDR3. TCRdb redid the calling of the multiplex PCR reads with MiXCR, one entry per CDR3 protein. The table lists some 300,000 distinct CDR3 sequences, around a fifth of them singletons, with less than 45% in the top ten. Lactation, pregnancy, other autoimmune disease or uncontrolled infection excluded patients. The entry originates in a study of T cells in Graves' hyperthyroidism and ophthalmopathy. Germline values: CDR1 LNHNV, CDR2 YYDKDF (reference sequence). Trimming at V came to 0 bases and at J to 3 bases, leaving 2 bases not matched to a gene. This CDR3 has 15 residues. Whole-study findings and limits: Among thyroid clonotypes expanded above 0.001, most also appeared in blood.

Sequenced sample: blood. The rearrangement links TRBV15 to TRBJ2-7, with 10 bases matching TRBD1. The receptor's source is a man aged 45-60 years with Graves' ophthalmopathy. The CDR3: CATSRDRDRGYEQYF. DNA of the CDR3: TGTGCCACCAGCAGAGATAGGGACAGGGGCTACGAGCAGTACTTC.